This TCR beta chain originates from a study of T cell responses to AZD1222 COVID-19 vaccine. Study-level findings and limits: The breadth and depth of Spike-specific TCRs increased once two AZD1222 doses had been given. Just a handful of people given AZD1222 tested seropositive at baseline. The peak T cell response came first, and repertoires were sampled only after it. Across the whole spike, CD4 TCRs peaked at regions 160-218 and 743-854.

With regard to this clone: Its antigen is undetermined.

The germline CDR1 and CDR2 sequences are MNHEY and SVGAGI. This CDR3 has 15 amino acids. Trimming removed 7 bases from V and 4 bases from J, with 16 bases in between. The table came from immunoSEQ multiplex PCR; TCRdb's copy has only in-frame clones and leaves some out. The repertoire includes about 130,000 clones, under 90% of them detected once, and about 22% sits in the top ten. The genes are TRBV6-5 and TRBJ1-4, with D possibly TRBD1 on 5 matching bases. The clonotype was recovered from an adult in good health. The specimen comprised peripheral blood, sampled on day 0 of AZD1222 vaccination. The CDR3 nucleotides are TGTGCCAGCACCCACTGGGGCCGGGGTAATGAAAAACTGTTTTTT. Its protein is CASTHWGRGNEKLFF.